Below, one TCR beta chain is given with its context. Its target is unknown. TCR sequencing used cDNA made by reverse transcription of extracted RNA. Profiling relied on immunoSEQ multiplex PCR, and the TCRdb table lists in-frame clones only, not all of them. Among roughly 150,000 clones listed, 45% to 60% were seen once. This specimen comes from a study of CD8+ T cells in alopecia areata. The researchers isolated CD4+ and CD8+ T cells from PBMCs by sorting. General study results and limits: Lesional scalp, especially alopecia totalis/universalis, showed higher clonality than normal scalp.

This CDR3 contains 12 residues. Trimming pared 8 bases from V and 6 bases from J, leaving 17 bases between. Germline-derived CDR1 and CDR2 are SQVTM and ANQGSEA. The chain links TRBV29-1 to TRBJ2-7, with D perhaps TRBD1 or TRBD2 (5 bases each). Sequences were obtained from CD4+ T cells sorted from blood. This TCR was recovered from a human donor in good health. In nucleotides, the CDR3 is TGCAGCATCCGGGGCGCTGGTGGCGAGCAGTACTTC. Translating it yields CSIRGAGGEQYF.